Presented here are 26 T cell receptor beta chains from one specimen sequenced in a study of siplizumab effects on memory and regulatory T cells. TCRdb's table, derived via immunoSEQ multiplex PCR, lists solely in-frame clones and lacks some. Of 100,000 or so clones listed, more than 85% are singletons. Sequencing was done on a sample of CD4+ T cells sorted from blood. The receptors stem from a human donor in good health.

This chain connects TRBV30 to TRBJ1-1; 8 positions match TRBD1. In germline, CDR1 is GTSNPN, CDR2 SVGIG (reference sequence). Trimming took 0 bases from V and 5 from J; bases not matched to a gene: 14. The CDR3 sequence is 17 residues long. The CDR3 sequence: CAWSVPGAGGLITEAFF. The CDR3 DNA sequence: TGTGCCTGGAGTGTACCGGGGGCAGGGGGCCTGATTACTGAAGCTTTCTTT. The variable domain in full, completed from reference TRBV30 and TRBJ1-1, reads SQTIHQWPATLVQPVGSPLSLECTVEGTSNPNLYWYRQAAGRGLQLLFYSVGIGQISSEVPQNLSASRPQDRQFILSSKKLLLSDSGFYLCAWSVPGAGGLITEAFFGQGTRLTVV.

The V and J genes are TRBV9 and TRBJ2-1, with D unresolved. Per the germline V gene, CDR1 is SGDLS and CDR2 is YYNGEE. Trimming stripped 0 bases from V and 8 bases from J, with 18 bases between. The CDR3 is 16 residues long. CDR3 DNA: TGTGCCAGCAGCGTAGAAAGGTTCAACCCCAGCGATGAGCAGTTCTTC. It yields the protein CASSVERFNPSDEQFF.

V usage is TRBV28 and J usage is TRBJ1-1, with 9 positions matching TRBD1. From germline, CDR1 is MDHEN and CDR2 SYDVKM. The length of the CDR3 is 14 residues. Trimming removed 6 bases from V and 4 bases from J; junction bases left unmatched: 6. The CDR3 bases are TGTGCCAGCAGGATACAGGGGGCGGCCACTGAAGCTTTCTTT. Protein product: CASRIQGAATEAFF.

This rearrangement joins TRBV29-1 to TRBJ2-6; D remains ambiguous. Trimming stripped 7 bases from V and 0 bases from J, with 4 bases between. This CDR3 has 12 residues. Germline CDR1 reads SQVTM; CDR2 reads ANQGSEA. The CDR3 here is CSALSGANVLTF. For the CDR3, the DNA is TGCAGCGCCCTCTCTGGGGCCAACGTCCTGACTTTC.

This rearrangement joins TRBV28 to TRBJ2-7; tentatively, D is TRBD1 (6 bases). The CDR3 covers 16 residues. Trimming shortened V by 5 bases and J by 0 bases, and 17 bases separated the two germline ends. Germline CDR1 is MDHEN and CDR2 is SYDVKM. The CDR3: CASSAVWTVTSYEQYF. DNA of the CDR3: TGTGCCAGCAGTGCCGTTTGGACAGTTACCTCCTACGAGCAGTACTTC.

This clone was counted once. CDR3: CASSYSSREGGYTF. DNA of the CDR3: TGTGCCAGCAGTTACTCGAGCAGGGAAGGCGGCTACACCTTC. The chain has TRBV6-5 and TRBJ1-2; tentatively, D is TRBD1 (5 bases). Germline CDR1 reads MNHEY; CDR2 reads SVGAGI. Between the trimmed V and J ends, which lost 0 bases and 8 bases, there was a span of 13 bases. The CDR3 is 14 residues long.

V is TRBV5-6 and J is TRBJ1-5; D gene unclear. Deletions cut 4 bases from V and 6 bases from J, with 8 bases between. Per germline, CDR1 SGHDT and CDR2 YYEEEE. CDR3 length: 12 residues. CDR3 loop: CASSRLAQPQHF. For the CDR3, the DNA is TGTGCCAGCAGCCGGTTGGCTCAGCCCCAGCATTTT.

The chain employs TRBV30 and TRBJ2-3; 8 positions match TRBD2. This CDR3 is built from 13 residues. Germline V gene sequence: CDR1 GTSNPN, CDR2 SVGIG (reference sequence). Trimming removed 4 bases from V and 9 bases from J; junction bases left unmatched: 9. CDR3 coding DNA: TGTGCCTGGATAGGACTAGCCACCAGAACGCAGTATTTT. Translation: CAWIGLATRTQYF.

The chain combines TRBV30 with TRBJ1-5; 12 bases map to TRBD1. The CDR3 contains 16 residues. Germline V gene lookup returns CDR1 GTSNPN and CDR2 SVGIG (reference sequence). Trimming at V came to 3 bases and at J to 3 bases, leaving 6 bases not matched to a gene. CDR3 in DNA: TGTGCCTGGAGCGCCGGGACAGGGGGCAACAATCAGCCCCAGCATTTT. Residues: CAWSAGTGGNNQPQHF.

The J gene is TRBJ2-1, the V gene TRBV19; 11 nucleotides align to TRBD2. J gave up 3 bases and V 1 base, and 5 bases lay outside the gene matches. This CDR3 spans 17 amino acids. Germline CDR1 is LNHDA and CDR2 is SQIVND (reference sequence). In DNA, the CDR3 is TGTGCCAGTAGTATAGGTGGACTAGCGGGCATCTACAATGAGCAGTTCTTC. Its protein is CASSIGGLAGIYNEQFF.

The chain combines TRBV7-7 with TRBJ2-3; D remains ambiguous. V lost 1 base and J lost 1, with 6 bases in between. Per germline, CDR1 SSHAT and CDR2 FNYEAQ (reference sequence). This CDR3 spans 14 amino acids. DNA of the CDR3: TGTGCCAGCAGCTTAGGGCAGGGCACAGATACGCAGTATTTT. Residues: CASSLGQGTDTQYF.

The chain couples TRBV13 to TRBJ1-2; 7 bases line up with TRBD1. J lost 5 bases, V lost 5 bases, and 14 bases had no gene match. The CDR3 extends over 16 amino acids. Germline loops: CDR1 PRHDT, CDR2 FYEKMQ (reference sequence). CDR3 in amino acids: CASSTRREGAGYGYTF. The DNA for the CDR3 is TGTGCCAGCAGCACTCGCCGGGAGGGGGCTGGGTATGGCTACACCTTC.

The chain carries TRBV29-1 and TRBJ2-1; 7 bases match TRBD1. This CDR3 has 14 residues. With V trimmed by 4 bases and J by 0 bases, 3 bases remained unmatched. Germline V CDR1 and CDR2: SQVTM, ANQGSEA. The chain's CDR3 is CSVVRGNSYNEQFF. CDR3 in DNA: TGCAGCGTTGTCAGGGGGAACTCCTACAATGAGCAGTTCTTC.

The chain recombines TRBV2 with TRBJ2-5; no clear D gene. V lost 1 base and J lost 5, with 8 bases in between. CDR1 SNHLY and CDR2 FYNNEI come from the germline V gene. This CDR3 spans 13 amino acids. CDR3 sequence reads: CASSEGRFETQYF. Here the CDR3 DNA reads TGTGCCAGCAGTGAAGGCAGGTTCGAGACCCAGTACTTC.

The CDR3 region has the DNA TGTGCCAGCTCACGTCAGAGTGACACTGAAGCTTTCTTT. Its translation: CASSRQSDTEAFF. V is TRBV18 and J is TRBJ1-1; D is uncertain. The germline V gene has CDR1 KGHSH and CDR2 LQKENI. The V and J ends lost 4 bases and 3 bases respectively, with 9 bases between them. The CDR3 extends over 13 amino acids.

The chain carries TRBV7-9 and TRBJ1-2; D not resolved. The V and J ends lost 0 bases and 1 base respectively, with 3 bases between them. CDR1 and CDR2 from the germline V gene are SEHNR and FQNEAQ (reference sequence). CDR3 length: 13 amino acids. CDR3 protein: CASSLAVNYGYTF. The CDR3 coding sequence is TGTGCCAGCAGCTTAGCTGTTAACTATGGCTACACCTTC.

The rearrangement links TRBV4-3 to TRBJ2-5, with D possibly being TRBD2 (6 bases). Germline V CDR1 and CDR2: LGHNA, YSLEER. Trimming shortened V by 0 bases and J by 5 bases, and 13 bases separated the two germline ends. CDR3 length: 15 amino acids. The CDR3 region is CASSQELAGEETQYF. The DNA of the CDR3 is TGCGCCAGCAGCCAAGAACTAGCCGGTGAGGAGACCCAGTACTTC.

This clone was seen only a few times. This chain links TRBV7-9 with TRBJ2-2, with unresolved D. Germline CDR1 and CDR2: SEHNR and FQNEAQ (reference sequence). V was trimmed by 5 bases and J by 4 bases, leaving 11 bases between them. There are 14 residues in the CDR3. This CDR3 reads CASSPMQFTGELFF. The CDR3 coding sequence is TGTGCCAGCAGCCCCATGCAGTTCACCGGGGAGCTGTTTTTT. Filled out from reference TRBV7-9 and TRBJ2-2, the complete variable domain reads DTGVSQNPRHKITKRGQNVTFRCDPISEHNRLYWYRQTLGQGPEFLTYFQNEAQLEKSRLLSDRFSAERPKGSFSTLEIQRTEQGDSAMYLCASSPMQFTGELFFGEGSRLTVL.

The chain has TRBV6-6 and TRBJ1-6; no clear D. Germline assignment: CDR1 MNHNY and CDR2 SVGAGI (reference sequence). This CDR3 is 15 amino acids long. The germline V and J ends were trimmed by 2 bases and 5 bases, with 10 bases remaining between them. CDR3 sequence (DNA): TGTGCCAGCAGTTACGACCCTGGGAATAATTCACCCCTCCACTTT. Its protein product is CASSYDPGNNSPLHF.

J is TRBJ2-7 and V is TRBV5-4; 12 nucleotides align to TRBD2. J was trimmed by 5 bases and V by 1 base; bases with no gene match: 7. The CDR3 has 16 residues. Germline lookup yields CDR1 SGHNT and CDR2 YYREEE (reference sequence). CDR3 amino acids: CASSLPGLAGKDEQYF. CDR3 in DNA: TGTGCCAGCAGCTTGCCTGGACTAGCGGGGAAGGACGAGCAGTACTTC. Looking up the rest from reference TRBV5-4 and TRBJ2-7 gives the full variable domain: ETGVTQSPTHLIKTRGQQVTLRCSSQSGHNTVSWYQQALGQGPQFIFQYYREEENGRGNFPPRFSGLQFPNYSSELNVNALELDDSALYLCASSLPGLAGKDEQYFGPGTRLTVT.

The rearrangement joins TRBV5-4 to TRBJ2-7, with unresolved D. V was cut by 0 bases and J by 3 bases, with 10 bases left in between. The CDR3 is made up of 14 amino acids. Germline V CDR1 and CDR2: SGHNT, YYREEE (reference sequence). The DNA of the CDR3 is TGTGCCAGCAGCTTGGCCGCCCAAAACTACGAGCAGTACTTC. Its protein product is CASSLAAQNYEQYF.

This clone was detected a few times. V gene TRBV28 combines with J gene TRBJ1-6, with D possibly being TRBD1 (5 bases). The CDR3 length is 13 residues. Trimming pared 7 bases from V and 4 bases from J, leaving 8 bases between. CDR1 MDHEN and CDR2 SYDVKM come from the germline V gene. CDR3 protein: CASKQDYNSPLHF. The CDR3 DNA reads as TGTGCCAGCAAACAGGATTATAATTCACCCCTCCACTTT. Full variable domain (rest looked up from reference TRBV28 and TRBJ1-6): DVKVTQSSRYLVKRTGEKVFLECVQDMDHENMFWYRQDPGLGLRLIYFSYDVKMKEKGDIPEGYSVSREKKERFSLILESASTNQTSMYLCASKQDYNSPLHFGNGTRLTVT.

The V and J genes are TRBV5-1 and TRBJ2-5; perhaps TRBD2 as D (6 bases). Germline V gene data show CDR1 as SGHRS and CDR2 as YFSETQ. The CDR3 has 15 amino acids. V shed 4 bases and J shed 3 bases, with 16 bases lying between them. CDR3 DNA sequence: TGCGCCAGCAGCGAATCGACGTGGGGGGAAGAGACCCAGTACTTC. This translates into CASSESTWGEETQYF.

The chain couples TRBV18 to TRBJ1-1; no firm D call. Trimming pared 3 bases from V and 0 bases from J, leaving 8 bases between. Germline CDR1 is KGHSH and CDR2 is LQKENI. CDR3 size: 14 residues. This chain's CDR3 is CASSPSNLNTEAFF. CDR3 in DNA: TGTGCCAGCTCACCCTCCAACCTGAACACTGAAGCTTTCTTT.

This clone came up a few times. This chain uses TRBV9 with TRBJ2-2; a possible D gene is TRBD1 (6 bases). V was clipped by 3 bases and J by 5 bases, with 23 bases between them. This CDR3 contains 18 residues. Germline V gives CDR1 SGDLS, CDR2 YYNGEE. The CDR3 is CASSGPLWGRGSTGELFF. The DNA for the CDR3 is TGTGCCAGCAGCGGACCCCTCTGGGGGCGAGGGTCGACCGGGGAGCTGTTTTTT.

The chain uses TRBV6-5 and TRBJ2-1; TRBD1 matches at 7 bases. J was trimmed by 9 bases and V by 6 bases; bases with no gene match: 11. Germline V gene sequence: CDR1 MNHEY, CDR2 SVGAGI. This CDR3 comprises 14 residues. CDR3 sequence: CASSPTDRDGEQFF. In DNA, the CDR3 is TGTGCCAGCAGCCCGACCGACAGGGACGGTGAGCAGTTCTTC.